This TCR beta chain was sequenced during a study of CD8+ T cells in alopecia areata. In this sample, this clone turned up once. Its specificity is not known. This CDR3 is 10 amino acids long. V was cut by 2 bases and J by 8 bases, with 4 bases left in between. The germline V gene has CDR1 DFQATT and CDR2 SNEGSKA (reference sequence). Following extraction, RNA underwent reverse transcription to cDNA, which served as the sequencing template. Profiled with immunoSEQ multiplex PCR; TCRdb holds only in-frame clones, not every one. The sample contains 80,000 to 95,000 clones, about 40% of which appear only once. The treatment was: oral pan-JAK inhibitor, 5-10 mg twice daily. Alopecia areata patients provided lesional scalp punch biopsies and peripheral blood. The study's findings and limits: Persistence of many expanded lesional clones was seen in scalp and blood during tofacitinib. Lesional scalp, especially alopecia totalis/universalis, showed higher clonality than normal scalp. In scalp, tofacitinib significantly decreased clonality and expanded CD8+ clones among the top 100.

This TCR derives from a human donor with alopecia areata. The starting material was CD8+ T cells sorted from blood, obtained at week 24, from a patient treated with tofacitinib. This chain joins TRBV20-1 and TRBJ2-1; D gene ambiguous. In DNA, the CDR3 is TGCAGTGCTAGATCGTATGAGCAGTTCTTC. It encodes CSARSYEQFF.